This T cell receptor (beta chain) emerged from a study of tumor and adjacent non-tumor tissue in lung cancer. For the study at large: Each sample yielded 4 million to 4.5 million productive TCRbeta reads on average.

A modified ARM-PCR protocol with three rounds of nested PCR amplified TCRbeta. TCRdb fed the multiplex PCR reads into MiXCR, producing one record per CDR3 protein. The table has 70,000 to 95,000 distinct CDR3 sequences, 76% seen once; the top ten hold around 40%. Between the trimmed V and J ends, which lost 3 bases and 4 bases, there was a span of 12 bases. The germline V gene encodes CDR1 WNHNN and CDR2 SYGVQD (reference sequence). CDR3 length: 15 residues. The study's findings and limits: Top 100 clones took a larger repertoire share in normal lung.

No cell sorting was done before RNA was extracted from the tissue. More than 3 cm separated this lung sample from the edge of the tumor. Donors were chemotherapy-naive, newly diagnosed lung cancer surgical patients in China, August–late 2014. To note about this clonotype: Its antigen is currently unknown.

The sequence was obtained from a man between 65 and 79 years old with non-small cell lung cancer. The gene calls are TRBV10-1 and TRBJ2-2; D is ambiguous. Sequenced sample: distant non-tumor lung tissue. Written as DNA, the CDR3 is TGCGCCAGCAGTGATTTAGCCACGAGCACCGGGGAGCTGTTTTTT. Its protein product is CASSDLATSTGELFF.